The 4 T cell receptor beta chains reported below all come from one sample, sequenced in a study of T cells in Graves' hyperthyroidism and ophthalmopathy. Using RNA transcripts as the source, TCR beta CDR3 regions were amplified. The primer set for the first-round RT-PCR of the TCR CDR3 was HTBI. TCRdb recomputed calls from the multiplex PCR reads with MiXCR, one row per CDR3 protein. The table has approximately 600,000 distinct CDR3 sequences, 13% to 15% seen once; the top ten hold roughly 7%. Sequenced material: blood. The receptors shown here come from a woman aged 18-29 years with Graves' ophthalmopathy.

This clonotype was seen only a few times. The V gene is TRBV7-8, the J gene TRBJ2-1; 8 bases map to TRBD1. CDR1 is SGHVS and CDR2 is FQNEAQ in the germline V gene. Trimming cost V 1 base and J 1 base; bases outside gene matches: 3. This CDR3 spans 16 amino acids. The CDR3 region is CASSLGTGISYNEQFF. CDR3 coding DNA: TGTGCCAGCAGCTTAGGGACAGGGATTTCCTACAATGAGCAGTTCTTC.

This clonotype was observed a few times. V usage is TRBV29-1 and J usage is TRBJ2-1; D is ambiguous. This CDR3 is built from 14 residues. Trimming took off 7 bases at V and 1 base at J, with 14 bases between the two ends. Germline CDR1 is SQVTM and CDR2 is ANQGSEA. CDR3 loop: CSATSAVSYNEQFF. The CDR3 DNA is TGCAGCGCCACTTCGGCTGTGTCCTACAATGAGCAGTTCTTC.

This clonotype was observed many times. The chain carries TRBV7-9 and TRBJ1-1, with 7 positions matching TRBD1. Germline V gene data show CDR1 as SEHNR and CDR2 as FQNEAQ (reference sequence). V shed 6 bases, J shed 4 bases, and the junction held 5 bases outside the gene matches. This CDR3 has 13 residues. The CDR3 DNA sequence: TGTGCCAGCAGTAAGGGGGCTGGCACTGAAGCTTTCTTT. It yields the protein CASSKGAGTEAFF.

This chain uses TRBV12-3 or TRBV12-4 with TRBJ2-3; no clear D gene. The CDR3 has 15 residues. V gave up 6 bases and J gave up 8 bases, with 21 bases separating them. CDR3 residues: CASSPTPTKTGTQYF. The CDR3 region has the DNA TGTGCCAGCAGCCCTACCCCCACTAAAACGGGTACGCAGTATTTT.